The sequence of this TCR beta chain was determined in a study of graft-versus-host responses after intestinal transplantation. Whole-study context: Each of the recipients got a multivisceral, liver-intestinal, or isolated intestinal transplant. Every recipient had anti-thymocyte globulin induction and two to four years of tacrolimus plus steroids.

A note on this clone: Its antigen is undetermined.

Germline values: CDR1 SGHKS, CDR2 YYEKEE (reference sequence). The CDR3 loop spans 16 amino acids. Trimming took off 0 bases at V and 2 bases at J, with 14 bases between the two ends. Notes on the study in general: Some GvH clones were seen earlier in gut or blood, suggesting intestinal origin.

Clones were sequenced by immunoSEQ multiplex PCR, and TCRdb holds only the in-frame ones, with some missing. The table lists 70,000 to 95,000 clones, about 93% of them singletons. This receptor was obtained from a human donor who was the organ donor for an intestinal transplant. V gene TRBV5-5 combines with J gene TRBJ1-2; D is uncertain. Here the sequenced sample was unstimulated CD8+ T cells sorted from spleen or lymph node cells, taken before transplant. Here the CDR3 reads CASSLVGATANYGYTF. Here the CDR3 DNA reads TGTGCCAGCAGCTTGGTTGGAGCCACCGCAAACTATGGCTACACCTTC.